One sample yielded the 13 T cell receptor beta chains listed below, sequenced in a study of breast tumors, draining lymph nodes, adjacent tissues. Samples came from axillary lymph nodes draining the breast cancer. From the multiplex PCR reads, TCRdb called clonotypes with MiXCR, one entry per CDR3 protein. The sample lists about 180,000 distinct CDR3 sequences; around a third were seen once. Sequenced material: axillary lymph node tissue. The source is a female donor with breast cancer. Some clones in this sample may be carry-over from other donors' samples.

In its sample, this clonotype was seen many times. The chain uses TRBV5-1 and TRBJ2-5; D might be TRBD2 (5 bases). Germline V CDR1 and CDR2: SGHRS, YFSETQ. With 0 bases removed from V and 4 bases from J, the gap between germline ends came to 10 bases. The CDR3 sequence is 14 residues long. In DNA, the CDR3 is TGCGCCAGCAGCTTGGCCCTGACTACAGAGACCCAGTACTTC. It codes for CASSLALTTETQYF.

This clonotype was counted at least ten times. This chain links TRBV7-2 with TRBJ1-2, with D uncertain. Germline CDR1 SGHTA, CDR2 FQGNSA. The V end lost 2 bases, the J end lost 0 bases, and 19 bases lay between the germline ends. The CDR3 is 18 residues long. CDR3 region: CASSLTNPRSLANYGYTF. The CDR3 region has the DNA TGTGCCAGCAGCTTAACGAATCCTAGAAGTTTAGCTAACTATGGCTACACCTTC.

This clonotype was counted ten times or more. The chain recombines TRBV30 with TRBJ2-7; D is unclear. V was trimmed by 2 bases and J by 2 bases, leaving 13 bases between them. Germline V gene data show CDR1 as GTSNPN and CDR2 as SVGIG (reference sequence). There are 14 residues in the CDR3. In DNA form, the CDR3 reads TGTGCCTGGAGTTTTGGTGGGGTTACCTACGAGCAGTACTTC. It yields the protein CAWSFGGVTYEQYF.

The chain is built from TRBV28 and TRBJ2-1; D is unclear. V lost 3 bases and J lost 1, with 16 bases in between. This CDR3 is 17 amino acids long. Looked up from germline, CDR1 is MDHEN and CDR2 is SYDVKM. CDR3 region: CASSFLGPSRSYNEQFF. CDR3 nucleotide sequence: TGTGCCAGCAGTTTCTTAGGGCCCTCTAGGTCCTACAATGAGCAGTTCTTC.

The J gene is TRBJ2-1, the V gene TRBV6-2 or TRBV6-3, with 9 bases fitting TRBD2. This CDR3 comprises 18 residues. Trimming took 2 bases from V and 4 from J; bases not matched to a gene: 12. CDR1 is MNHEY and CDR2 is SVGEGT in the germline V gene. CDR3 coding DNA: TGTGCCAGCAGTTACGTGGGCCCAGCGGGAGGTATTTACAATGAGCAGTTCTTC. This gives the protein CASSYVGPAGGIYNEQFF.

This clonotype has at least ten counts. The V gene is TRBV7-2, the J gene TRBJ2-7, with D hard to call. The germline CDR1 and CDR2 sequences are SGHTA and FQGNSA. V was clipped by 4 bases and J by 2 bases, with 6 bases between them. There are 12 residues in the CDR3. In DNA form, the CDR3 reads TGTGCCAGCAGCTCCCTCCCCTACGAGCAGTACTTC. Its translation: CASSSLPYEQYF.

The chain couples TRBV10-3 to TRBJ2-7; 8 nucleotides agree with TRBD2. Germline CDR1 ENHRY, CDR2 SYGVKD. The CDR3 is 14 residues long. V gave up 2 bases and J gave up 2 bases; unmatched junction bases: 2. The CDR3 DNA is TGTGCCATCAGTGAGCGGGAGGGAACCTACGAGCAGTACTTC. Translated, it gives CAISEREGTYEQYF.

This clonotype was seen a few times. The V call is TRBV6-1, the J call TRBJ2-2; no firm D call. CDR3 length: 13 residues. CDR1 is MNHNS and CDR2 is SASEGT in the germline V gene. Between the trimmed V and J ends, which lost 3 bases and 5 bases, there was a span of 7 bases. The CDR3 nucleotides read TGTGCCAGCAGTGAGGATTGGACCGGGGAGCTGTTTTTT. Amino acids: CASSEDWTGELFF.

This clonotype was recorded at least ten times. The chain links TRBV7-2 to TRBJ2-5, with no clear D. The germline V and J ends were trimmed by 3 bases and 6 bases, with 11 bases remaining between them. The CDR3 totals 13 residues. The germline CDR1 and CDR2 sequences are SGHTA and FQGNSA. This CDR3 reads CASSFDSRKTQYF. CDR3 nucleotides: TGTGCCAGCAGCTTTGATAGTCGAAAGACCCAGTACTTC.

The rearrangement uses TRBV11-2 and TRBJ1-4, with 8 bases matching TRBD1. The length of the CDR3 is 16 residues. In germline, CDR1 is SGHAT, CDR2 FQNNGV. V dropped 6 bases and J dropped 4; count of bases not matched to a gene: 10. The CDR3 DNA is TGTGCCAGCAGGAGGACAGGGTTGGTGGGTAATGAAAAACTGTTTTTT. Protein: CASRRTGLVGNEKLFF.

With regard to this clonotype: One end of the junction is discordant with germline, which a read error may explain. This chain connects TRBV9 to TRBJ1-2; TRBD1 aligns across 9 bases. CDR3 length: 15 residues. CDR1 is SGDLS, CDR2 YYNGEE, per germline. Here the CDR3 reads CASSVLGTGIYGSTF. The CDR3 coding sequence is TGCGCCAGCAGCGTCCTCGGGACAGGGATCTATGGCTCCACCTTC.

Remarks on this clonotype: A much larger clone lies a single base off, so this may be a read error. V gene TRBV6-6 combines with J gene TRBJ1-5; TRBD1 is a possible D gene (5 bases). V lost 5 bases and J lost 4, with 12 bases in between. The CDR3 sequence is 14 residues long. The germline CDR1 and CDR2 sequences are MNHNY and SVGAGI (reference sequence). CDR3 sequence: CASSHLDTNQPQHF. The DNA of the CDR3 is TGTGCCAGCAGTCACCTGGACACTAATCAGCCCCAGCATTTT.

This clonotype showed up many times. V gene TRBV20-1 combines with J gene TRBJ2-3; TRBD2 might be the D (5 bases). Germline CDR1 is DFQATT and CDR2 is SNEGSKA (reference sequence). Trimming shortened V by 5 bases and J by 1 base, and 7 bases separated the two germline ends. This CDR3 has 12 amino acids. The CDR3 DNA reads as TGCAGTGCTCGAGCGGGCACAGATACGCAGTATTTT. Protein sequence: CSARAGTDTQYF.